The 28 T cell receptor beta chains listed next were all sequenced from one sample in a study of blood T cell repertoires in COVID-19. TCRdb's table, derived via immunoSEQ multiplex PCR, lists solely in-frame clones and lacks some. The repertoire has about 250,000 clones, roughly 82% of them found once; the top ten carry roughly 6.2%. The sequencing input was peripheral blood. The receptors shown here come from a woman of 80 years or more with COVID-19, enrolled during active disease.

In DNA, the CDR3 is TGTGCCAGCAGTTACGGGGCTAGGGATGGGTTCAATCAGCCCCAGCATTTT. It codes for CASSYGARDGFNQPQHF. The rearrangement joins TRBV6-2 or TRBV6-3 to TRBJ1-5; possibly TRBD1 for D (5 bases). CDR1 is MNHEY and CDR2 is SVGEGT in the germline V gene. The germline V and J ends were trimmed by 2 bases and 3 bases, with 17 bases remaining between them. CDR3 size: 17 residues.

On this clone: Other DNA sequences in this sample translate to the same CDR3. CDR3 sequence reads: CASSLDGGSYNEQFF. CDR3 in DNA: TGCGCCAGCAGCTTGGACGGGGGAAGCTACAATGAGCAGTTCTTC. The chain joins TRBV5-1 to TRBJ2-1, with a weak D call TRBD2 (6 bases). The CDR3 contains 15 residues. The V end lost 0 bases, the J end lost 3 bases, and 10 bases lay between the germline ends. Germline V gives CDR1 SGHRS, CDR2 YFSETQ.

The chain has TRBV13 and TRBJ2-3; a possible D gene is TRBD2 (5 bases). The germline V and J ends were trimmed by 5 bases and 1 base, with 13 bases remaining between them. The germline V gene has CDR1 PRHDT and CDR2 FYEKMQ (reference sequence). The CDR3 is 15 amino acids. The CDR3: CASSTGSRRTDTQYF. The CDR3 coding sequence is TGTGCCAGCAGCACGGGATCAAGACGCACAGATACGCAGTATTTT.

The gene calls are TRBV10-2 and TRBJ1-1; 9 bases fit TRBD1. CDR3 size: 15 residues. From germline, CDR1 is WSHSY and CDR2 SAAADI. Unmatched junction bases numbered 9, after V lost 5 bases and J lost 5 bases. The chain's CDR3 is CASSTTGGASTEAFF. DNA of the CDR3: TGCGCCAGCAGTACCACAGGGGGCGCGTCGACTGAAGCTTTCTTT.

The rearrangement joins TRBV5-1 to TRBJ1-5; 7 bases match TRBD1. The CDR3 consists of 16 residues. Unmatched junction bases numbered 7, after V lost 4 bases and J lost 0 bases. Germline lookup yields CDR1 SGHRS and CDR2 YFSETQ. The CDR3 protein is CASSGDSNYSNQPQHF. CDR3 sequence (DNA): TGCGCCAGCAGCGGGGACAGCAATTATAGCAATCAGCCCCAGCATTTT.

J is TRBJ1-6 and V is TRBV5-1; D may be TRBD1 (6 bases). CDR3 length: 14 residues. The germline V gene has CDR1 SGHRS and CDR2 YFSETQ. Trimming left V 2 bases short and J 8 bases short, with 11 bases between. This CDR3 is CASSLSGVDSPLHF. The CDR3 nucleotides read TGCGCCAGCAGCTTATCAGGGGTTGATTCACCCCTCCACTTT.

The chain employs TRBV5-1 and TRBJ1-1; tentative D call: TRBD1 (6 bases). Germline V gene lookup returns CDR1 SGHRS and CDR2 YFSETQ. The CDR3 contains 13 residues. Trimming pared 0 bases from V and 5 bases from J, leaving 8 bases between. The CDR3 reads CASSLVGATEAFF. The CDR3 DNA sequence: TGCGCCAGCAGCTTGGTGGGGGCAACTGAAGCTTTCTTT.

The J gene is TRBJ1-1, the V gene TRBV30; D perhaps matches TRBD1 (6 bases). CDR1 GTSNPN and CDR2 SVGIG come from the germline V gene (reference sequence). This CDR3 is 12 amino acids long. Trimming pared 3 bases from V and 6 bases from J, leaving 11 bases between. This CDR3 is CAWSLKGAEAFF. The CDR3 DNA reads TGTGCCTGGAGCCTAAAGGGGGCTGAAGCTTTCTTT.

The chain has TRBV1 and TRBJ1-2; the D segment call TRBD1 is taken from the table without a DNA check. TRBV1 is described as a pseudogene. The CDR3 is 13 amino acids. The DNA of the CDR3 is TGCACCAGCAGCCCTGGGCTGGATTATGGCTACACCTTC. This encodes CTSSPGLDYGYTF.

The rearrangement uses TRBV6-2 or TRBV6-3 and TRBJ1-5, with D possibly TRBD1 on 5 matching bases. V lost 2 bases and J lost 9, with 14 bases in between. CDR3 length: 14 residues. Germline CDR1 reads MNHEY; CDR2 reads SVGEGT. The CDR3 reads CASSYLGLTGPQHF. CDR3 nucleotide sequence: TGTGCCAGCAGTTACCTGGGGCTGACGGGGCCCCAGCATTTT.

The rearrangement joins TRBV9 to TRBJ2-5; the match to TRBD2 covers 7 bases. The trim removed 4 bases at V and 5 bases at J, leaving 5 bases unmatched. CDR3 length: 13 residues. Germline V gene data show CDR1 as SGDLS and CDR2 as YYNGEE. The CDR3 region is CASSSMGGETQYF. In DNA form, the CDR3 reads TGTGCCAGCAGCTCCATGGGGGGGGAGACCCAGTACTTC.

V and J are TRBV19 and TRBJ1-1; no reliable D call. Germline values: CDR1 LNHDA, CDR2 SQIVND (reference sequence). The V end was cut by 3 bases, the J end by 3 bases, with 5 bases between. The CDR3 totals 12 residues. CDR3 sequence reads: CASSISDTEAFF. The CDR3 coding sequence is TGTGCCAGTAGTATTTCTGACACTGAAGCTTTCTTT.

The V gene is TRBV6-5, the J gene TRBJ1-4, with D possibly being TRBD1 (6 bases). V was cut by 6 bases and J by 8 bases, with 19 bases left in between. Looked up from germline, CDR1 is MNHEY and CDR2 is SVGAGI. This CDR3 comprises 15 residues. In DNA, the CDR3 is TGTGCCAGCAGGCTAATAGGGGGTTTAGGGGAAAAACTGTTTTTT. Its translation is CASRLIGGLGEKLFF.

The V and J genes are TRBV5-6 and TRBJ1-3, with TRBD1 identical over 7 bases. Germline CDR1 and CDR2: SGHDT and YYEEEE. Losses at the gene ends were 0 bases for V and 2 bases for J; bases not matched to a gene: 2. The CDR3 extends over 15 amino acids. CDR3 DNA sequence: TGTGCCAGCAGCTTGGGACAGGGAACTGGAAACACCATATATTTT. As protein: CASSLGQGTGNTIYF.

The chain recombines TRBV28 with TRBJ1-4, with D perhaps TRBD1 (6 bases). V was pared by 5 bases and J by 13 bases, with 11 bases between. The CDR3 contains 11 residues. Germline assignment: CDR1 MDHEN and CDR2 SYDVKM. The CDR3 region has the DNA TGTGCCAGCAGTAAGCGGACAGCACTGTTTTTT. Its translation is CASSKRTALFF.

This chain uses TRBV6-5 with TRBJ1-5; 10 bases line up with TRBD1. Germline CDR1 reads MNHEY; CDR2 reads SVGAGI. V was pared by 6 bases and J by 7 bases, with 6 bases of the junction left unmatched. The CDR3 sequence is 14 residues long. The CDR3 DNA is TGTGCCAGCAGCCAAGACAGGGGGCGGCAGCCCCAGCATTTT. Its translation is CASSQDRGRQPQHF.

The chain recombines TRBV10-3 with TRBJ1-6; D possibly corresponds to TRBD1 (6 bases). The V end lost 3 bases, the J end lost 7 bases, and 13 bases lay between the germline ends. The CDR3 consists of 15 residues. CDR1 ENHRY and CDR2 SYGVKD come from the germline V gene. In DNA form, the CDR3 reads TGTGCCATCAGTGACGCGGACAGTTTGAATTCACCCCTCCACTTT. Translated, it gives CAISDADSLNSPLHF.

The J gene is TRBJ1-3, the V gene TRBV6-1; D perhaps matches TRBD1 (5 bases). Germline V gene lookup returns CDR1 MNHNS and CDR2 SASEGT. This CDR3 region has 17 residues. V dropped 2 bases and J dropped 0 bases, with 14 bases sitting between them. CDR3 in DNA: TGTGCCAGCAGTGAATTGGGGCAGGGACTCTCTGGAAACACCATATATTTT. Protein: CASSELGQGLSGNTIYF.

The V and J genes are TRBV10-3 and TRBJ1-6; tentatively, D is TRBD1 (6 bases). In germline, CDR1 is ENHRY, CDR2 SYGVKD. V lost 4 bases and J lost 7, with 14 bases in between. This CDR3 contains 15 residues. CDR3 sequence (DNA): TGTGCCATCAGTGCGGCCGGGACACAGAATTCACCCCTCCACTTT. It specifies CAISAAGTQNSPLHF.

J is TRBJ2-2 and V is TRBV4-1; 9 bases fit TRBD1. Germline loops: CDR1 MGHRA, CDR2 YSYEKL. Trimming at V came to 3 bases and at J to 6 bases, leaving 5 bases not matched to a gene. The CDR3 runs 15 residues. The CDR3: CASSHLGQGSGELFF. The CDR3 DNA sequence: TGCGCCAGCAGCCATCTAGGACAGGGGTCCGGGGAGCTGTTTTTT.

The CDR3, as DNA: TGTGCCAGCAGTTCTGGAGCTAGCGGGGGATACAATGAGCAGTTCTTC. Amino acids: CASSSGASGGYNEQFF. The chain recombines TRBV28 with TRBJ2-1; 10 nucleotides align to TRBD2. CDR1 is MDHEN and CDR2 is SYDVKM in the germline V gene. Trimming cost V 4 bases and J 4 bases; bases outside gene matches: 7. The CDR3 length is 16 residues.

This clone turned up a few times. The chain has TRBV18 and TRBJ1-1; the match to TRBD1 covers 9 bases. CDR3 length: 17 amino acids. CDR1 and CDR2 from the germline V gene are KGHSH and LQKENI. Trimming took 3 bases from V and 0 from J; bases not matched to a gene: 8. The CDR3 DNA reads TGTGCCAGCTCACCGGCCGGGACAGGGACCATGAACACTGAAGCTTTCTTT. Amino acids: CASSPAGTGTMNTEAFF.

The chain recombines TRBV3-1 (or the pseudogene TRBV3-2) with TRBJ2-2; D might be TRBD1 (6 bases). V was trimmed by 4 bases and J by 3 bases, leaving 9 bases between them. This CDR3 region has 14 residues. Germline CDR1 is LGHDT and CDR2 is YNNKEL (reference sequence). This CDR3 is CASSLKGDTGELFF. The CDR3 bases are TGTGCCAGCAGCCTAAAGGGGGACACCGGGGAGCTGTTTTTT.

The chain couples TRBV2 to TRBJ1-6; no definite D call. Trimming pared 8 bases from V and 5 bases from J, leaving 10 bases between. This CDR3 comprises 13 residues. Germline V lookup: CDR1 SNHLY, CDR2 FYNNEI. This CDR3 reads CASQQSNNSPLHF. CDR3 sequence (DNA): TGTGCCAGCCAACAGTCCAATAATTCACCCCTCCACTTT.

This clone turned up a few times. The V call is TRBV19, the J call TRBJ1-5; D is possibly TRBD1 (5 bases). The germline CDR1 and CDR2 sequences are LNHDA and SQIVND (reference sequence). The CDR3 extends over 15 amino acids. The ends were cut back, 2 bases at V and 2 bases at J, with 10 bases in the middle. CDR3 bases: TGTGCCAGTAGTATACGGGGGATTGGCAATCAGCCCCAGCATTTT. This translates into CASSIRGIGNQPQHF.

The chain links TRBV7-9 to TRBJ1-2; tentative D call: TRBD1 (5 bases). Trimming removed 4 bases at V and 8 bases at J, with 17 bases between. This CDR3 contains 14 residues. Looked up from germline, CDR1 is SEHNR and CDR2 is FQNEAQ (reference sequence). CDR3 DNA sequence: TGTGCCAGCAGCTCCCACCAGGGCTTAGGGGGCTACACCTTC. This gives the protein CASSSHQGLGGYTF.

The chain employs TRBV7-9 and TRBJ2-1; 7 bases are shared with TRBD1. Unmatched junction bases numbered 13, after V lost 4 bases and J lost 7 bases. In germline, CDR1 is SEHNR, CDR2 FQNEAQ (reference sequence). CDR3 length equals 16 residues. This CDR3 is CASSSRGTADTNEQFF. The CDR3 bases are TGTGCCAGCAGCTCCCGAGGGACAGCCGACACGAATGAGCAGTTCTTC.

V usage is TRBV28 and J usage is TRBJ1-2, with 7 bases that match TRBD1. Per the germline V gene, CDR1 is MDHEN and CDR2 is SYDVKM. V lost 1 base and J lost 4; bases outside the gene matches: 3. This CDR3 comprises 14 residues. The CDR3 bases are TGTGCCAGCAGTTTATCGGACAGGCTCTATGGCTACACCTTC. It yields the protein CASSLSDRLYGYTF.